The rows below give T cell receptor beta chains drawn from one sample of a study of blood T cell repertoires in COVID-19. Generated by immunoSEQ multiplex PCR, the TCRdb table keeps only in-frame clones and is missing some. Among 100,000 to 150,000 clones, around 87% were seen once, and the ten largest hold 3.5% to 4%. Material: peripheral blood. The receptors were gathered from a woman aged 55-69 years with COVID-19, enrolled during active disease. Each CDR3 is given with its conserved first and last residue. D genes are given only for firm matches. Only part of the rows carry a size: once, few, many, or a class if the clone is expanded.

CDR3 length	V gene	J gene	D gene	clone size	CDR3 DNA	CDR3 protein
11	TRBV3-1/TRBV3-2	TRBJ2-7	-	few	TGTGCCAGCACCGGTGGTTACGAGCAGTACTTC	CASTGGYEQYF
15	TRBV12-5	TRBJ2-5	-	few	TGTGCTAGTGGTCCCAATGGGCTTTTTCAAGAGACCCAGTACTTC	CASGPNGLFQETQYF
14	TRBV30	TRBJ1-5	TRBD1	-	TGTGCCTGGAGTGGGACAGGGTTTTTTCAGCCCCAGCATTTT	CAWSGTGFFQPQHF
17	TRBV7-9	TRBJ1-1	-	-	TGTGCCAGCAGCTCCCGTTTAACAGGGCACTTGAACACTGAAGCTTTCTTT	CASSSRLTGHLNTEAFF
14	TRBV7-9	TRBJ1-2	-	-	TGTGCCAGCAGCTTAAGGGGTGTTGATTATGGCTACACCTTC	CASSLRGVDYGYTF
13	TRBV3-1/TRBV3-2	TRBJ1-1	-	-	TGTGCCAGCAGCCCTCTAATCAACACTGAAGCTTTCTTT	CASSPLINTEAFF
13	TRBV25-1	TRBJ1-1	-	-	TGTGCCAGCAGTGTCGAGCAGGTAACTGAAGCTTTCTTT	CASSVEQVTEAFF
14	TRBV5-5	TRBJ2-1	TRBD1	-	TGTGCCAGCAGCTTTGGGACAGTCTACAATGAGCAGTTCTTC	CASSFGTVYNEQFF
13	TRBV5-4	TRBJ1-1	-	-	TGTGCCAGCAGCGAAGAAAGCCCCACTGAAGCTTTCTTT	CASSEESPTEAFF
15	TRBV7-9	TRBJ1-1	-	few	TGTGCCAGCAGCTTAGCTATGGGGCAGAACACTGAAGCTTTCTTT	CASSLAMGQNTEAFF
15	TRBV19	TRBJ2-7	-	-	TGTGCCAGTAGTATAAAGGGCAGGGCCGCCTACGAGCAGTACTTC	CASSIKGRAAYEQYF
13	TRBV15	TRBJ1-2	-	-	TGTGCCACCAGCAGAGATCTTCGCCAGGGCGACACCTTC	CATSRDLRQGDTF
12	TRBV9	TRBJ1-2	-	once	TGTGCCAGCAGCGCAGGGATCTATGGCTACACCTTC	CASSAGIYGYTF
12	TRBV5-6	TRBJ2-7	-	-	TGTGCCAGCAGCTTGAGGGGGTACGAGCAGTACTTC	CASSLRGYEQYF
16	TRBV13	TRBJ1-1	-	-	TGTGCCAGCAGCTTAGCCAGCGGGGGCGCGAGGACTGAAGCTTTCTTT	CASSLASGGARTEAFF
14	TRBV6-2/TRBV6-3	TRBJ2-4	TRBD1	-	TGTGCCAGCAGTTACGAGGGACAGGGCCTCATTCAGTACTTC	CASSYEGQGLIQYF
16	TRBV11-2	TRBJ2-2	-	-	TGTGCCAGCAGCACAGCCGGGAGCACGAACACCGGGGAGCTGTTTTTT	CASSTAGSTNTGELFF
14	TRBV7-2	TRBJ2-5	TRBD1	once	TGTGCCAGCAGGTCCGGGGCAGGGGGTGAGACCCAGTACTTC	CASRSGAGGETQYF
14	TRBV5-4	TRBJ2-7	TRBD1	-	TGTGCCAGCAGCTTGGGTACAGGGGTCTACGAGCAGTACTTC	CASSLGTGVYEQYF
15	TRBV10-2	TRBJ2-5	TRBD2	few	TGCGCCAGCAAAGGACTAGCGGGGGGGTTCGAGACCCAGTACTTC	CASKGLAGGFETQYF
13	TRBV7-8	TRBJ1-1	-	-	TGTGCCAGCATGTTGCAGGGGCACACTGAAGCTTTCTTT	CASMLQGHTEAFF
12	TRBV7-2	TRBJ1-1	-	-	TGTGCCAGCAGCACCCGGGTGAGTGAAGCTTTCTTT	CASSTRVSEAFF
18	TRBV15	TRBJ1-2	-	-	TGTGCCACCAGCAGGGTAGGGGTTCTTGACGGCTCTAACTATGGCTACACCTTC	CATSRVGVLDGSNYGYTF
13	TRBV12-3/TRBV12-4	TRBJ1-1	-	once	TGTGCCAGCAGTTTACCCCGTAACACTGAAGCTTTCTTT	CASSLPRNTEAFF
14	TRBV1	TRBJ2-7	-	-	TGCACCAGCAGCTCTAGCGGGGTAAAGTACGAGCAGTACTTC	CTSSSSGVKYEQYF
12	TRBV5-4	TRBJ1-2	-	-	TGTGCCAGCAGACCGGAGACAGACGGCTACACCTTC	CASRPETDGYTF
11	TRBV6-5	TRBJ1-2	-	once	TGTGCCAGCAGTTCAAGCTTTGGCTACACCTTC	CASSSSFGYTF
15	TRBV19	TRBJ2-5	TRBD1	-	TGTGCCAGTAGTATGGGGACAGGCTACCAAGAGACCCAGTACTTC	CASSMGTGYQETQYF
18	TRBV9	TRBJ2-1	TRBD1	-	TGTGCCAGCAGCGTAGGCTTGAGGGGACAGGGTCTTTACAATGAGCAGTTCTTC	CASSVGLRGQGLYNEQFF
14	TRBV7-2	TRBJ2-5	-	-	TGTGCCAGCAGCTCAGGGGGACTTGCGGAGACCCAGTACTTC	CASSSGGLAETQYF
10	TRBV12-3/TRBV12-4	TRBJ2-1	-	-	TGTGCCAGCAGCTCTGACAGTCAGTTCTTC	CASSSDSQFF
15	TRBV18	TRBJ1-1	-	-	TGTGCCAGCTCACCACCGGCGGGGAGAAACACTGAAGCTTTCTTT	CASSPPAGRNTEAFF
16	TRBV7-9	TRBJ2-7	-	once	TGTGCCAGCAGCTTAGGGACTCGGGGGGCAGTTCGCGAGCAGTACTTC	CASSLGTRGAVREQYF
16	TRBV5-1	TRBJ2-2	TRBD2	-	TGCGCCAGCAGCGCCCTTACTAGCGGGGGGGCCGGGGAGCTGTTTTTT	CASSALTSGGAGELFF
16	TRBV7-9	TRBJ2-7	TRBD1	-	TGTGCCAGCAGCTCCCGAGTACAGGGGGCTTTTCCCGAGCAGTACTTC	CASSSRVQGAFPEQYF
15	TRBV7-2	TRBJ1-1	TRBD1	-	TGTGCCAGCAGCACGGGGGGGACAGTGAACACTGAAGCTTTCTTT	CASSTGGTVNTEAFF
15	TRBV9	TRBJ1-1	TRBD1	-	TGTGCCAGCAGCGTAGGCAGGGGGGATGACACTGAAGCTTTCTTT	CASSVGRGDDTEAFF
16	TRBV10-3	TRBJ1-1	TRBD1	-	TGTGCCATCAGTGACCGAATCCGGGACAGGGGAACTGAAGCTTTCTTT	CAISDRIRDRGTEAFF
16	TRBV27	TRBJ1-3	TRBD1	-	TGTGCCAGCAGTTTAGGGACAGGCCTCTCTGGAAACACCATATATTTT	CASSLGTGLSGNTIYF
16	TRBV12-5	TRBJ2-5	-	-	TGTGCTAGTGTTGTCAATTTCGGGACACCCCAAGAGACCCAGTACTTC	CASVVNFGTPQETQYF
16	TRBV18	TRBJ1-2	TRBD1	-	TGTGCCAGCTCACCATTTAGACAGGGAACTAACTATGGCTACACCTTC	CASSPFRQGTNYGYTF
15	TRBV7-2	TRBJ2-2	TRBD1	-	TGTGCCAGCAGCCGGGACAGGGGGGGCACCGGGGAGCTGTTTTTT	CASSRDRGGTGELFF
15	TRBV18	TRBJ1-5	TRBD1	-	TGTGCCAGCTCACCCGGACAGGGAGGCAATCAGCCCCAGCATTTT	CASSPGQGGNQPQHF
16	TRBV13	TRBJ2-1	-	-	TGTGCCAGCAGGAATTCCCAGGGGGAGGTCTACAATGAGCAGTTCTTC	CASRNSQGEVYNEQFF
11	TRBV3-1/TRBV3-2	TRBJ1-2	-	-	TGTGCCAGCAGCCAAGGAGGTGGCTACACCTTC	CASSQGGGYTF
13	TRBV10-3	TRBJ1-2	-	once	TGTGCCATCATGGAGGCTCCCTTTAATGGCTACACCTTC	CAIMEAPFNGYTF
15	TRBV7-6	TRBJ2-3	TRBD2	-	TGTGCCAGCAACCAGCGCGGGAGGGGCACAGATACGCAGTATTTT	CASNQRGRGTDTQYF
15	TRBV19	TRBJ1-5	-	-	TGTGCCAGTAGCCGGGACTCCCCCTCGGGTCAGCCCCAGCATTTT	CASSRDSPSGQPQHF
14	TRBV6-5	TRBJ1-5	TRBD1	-	TGTGCCAGCAGATATGACAGGGGAGGGCAGCCCCAGCATTTT	CASRYDRGGQPQHF
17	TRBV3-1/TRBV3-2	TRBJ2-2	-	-	TGTGCCAGCAGCCAAGTACTCAGGACAGCGAACACCGGGGAGCTGTTTTTT	CASSQVLRTANTGELFF
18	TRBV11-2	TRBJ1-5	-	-	TGTGCCAGCAGCTTAAGGAGTCGGGGTGGAAATAGCAATCAGCCCCAGCATTTT	CASSLRSRGGNSNQPQHF
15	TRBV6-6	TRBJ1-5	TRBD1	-	TGTGCCAGCGGTCTAAACAGGGGTAGCAATCAGCCCCAGCATTTT	CASGLNRGSNQPQHF
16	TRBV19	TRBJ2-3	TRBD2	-	TGTGCCAGTACCCCCGGGACTAGAGGGGTCACAGATACGCAGTATTTT	CASTPGTRGVTDTQYF